The 19 T cell receptor beta chains presented below share a single source sample, sequenced in a study of blood T cell repertoires in COVID-19 (dated by TCRdb to 2018 to 2021). The method behind the library was the immunoSEQ multiplex PCR assay. The clones in this table, taken by TCRdb from immuneACCESS, are in-frame only. Not every clone is retained; where verified, under half of the shortfall comes from an unresolved V gene, and the cause of the rest is unknown. The sample profile shows hundreds of thousands of clones; about four fifths of them were found once. Clones ranked in the top ten supply 7.5% to 10% of the sample. Sequenced input: peripheral blood. These TCRs come from a man older than 75 with acute or convalescent COVID-19.

Concerning this clone itself: Other nucleotide sequences from this sample produce the same CDR3. J is TRBJ1-5 and V is TRBV6-5; 9 nucleotides line up with TRBD1. Germline V gene lookup returns CDR1 MNHEY and CDR2 SVGAGI. V dropped 6 bases and J dropped 4; count of bases not matched to a gene: 7. The CDR3 totals 15 residues. CDR3 sequence (DNA): TGTGCCAGCAGACCCCGACAGGGGGGTAATCAGCCCCAGCATTTT. It translates to CASRPRQGGNQPQHF.

The gene calls are TRBV28 and TRBJ2-3; possible D gene TRBD1, 5 bases. V shed 10 bases and J shed 0 bases, with 14 bases lying between them. Germline loops: CDR1 MDHEN, CDR2 SYDVKM. The CDR3 has 14 amino acids. CDR3 in DNA: TGTGCCAATAGGGGTGACACTAGCACAGATACGCAGTATTTT. It codes for CANRGDTSTDTQYF.

This chain joins TRBV5-4 and TRBJ2-2, with TRBD1 matching over 7 bases. The junction had 10 bases not matched to a gene; V was cut back by 4 bases and J by 7 bases. Germline V gene sequence: CDR1 SGHNT, CDR2 YYREEE (reference sequence). CDR3 length equals 15 residues. CDR3 coding DNA: TGTGCCAGCAGCGCCGCGACAGGGCGGATCGGGGAGCTGTTTTTT. Amino acids: CASSAATGRIGELFF.

The CDR3 protein is CAWSKGTAWPPLHF. The DNA for the CDR3 is TGTGCCTGGAGTAAGGGGACAGCTTGGCCACCCCTCCACTTT. The chain links TRBV30 to TRBJ1-6; TRBD1 matches 7 bases. V shed 2 bases, J shed 11 bases, and the junction held 9 bases outside the gene matches. The V gene's germline CDR1 is GTSNPN and CDR2 SVGIG (reference sequence). This CDR3 is 14 amino acids long.

CDR3 nucleotide sequence: TGTGCCAGCAGTGGAAGGGACAGCTATAGCAATCAGCCCCAGCATTTT. It specifies CASSGRDSYSNQPQHF. V usage is TRBV6-1 and J usage is TRBJ1-5; 7 bases match TRBD1. The CDR3 covers 16 residues. CDR1 is MNHNS, CDR2 SASEGT, per germline. V trimming: 4 bases; J trimming: 0 bases; junction bases outside the gene matches: 6.

The chain is built from TRBV25-1 and TRBJ2-1, with 8 positions matching TRBD2. Germline V CDR1 and CDR2: MGHDK, SYGVNS. Germline trimming cut 2 bases from V and 2 bases from J; bases unmatched to any gene: 5. The CDR3 consists of 16 residues. CDR3 sequence: CASSEPGLGPYNEQFF. CDR3 sequence (DNA): TGTGCCAGCAGTGAACCGGGACTAGGACCCTACAATGAGCAGTTCTTC.

The J gene is TRBJ2-7, the V gene TRBV28; 7 bases line up with TRBD1. The CDR3 is 15 amino acids. V dropped 6 bases and J dropped 1; count of bases not matched to a gene: 9. The germline CDR1 and CDR2 sequences are MDHEN and SYDVKM. DNA of the CDR3: TGTGCCAGCAGGGACCGGACAGGCCTATCCTACGAGCAGTACTTC. This codes for CASRDRTGLSYEQYF.

The chain uses TRBV28 and TRBJ2-6; TRBD1 might be the D (6 bases). The CDR3 has 15 amino acids. The V end was cut by 7 bases, the J end by 2 bases, with 12 bases between. CDR1 and CDR2 (germline): MDHEN, SYDVKM. The CDR3 sequence: CASKQGTTGANVLTF. The DNA for the CDR3 is TGTGCCAGCAAGCAGGGGACGACTGGGGCCAACGTCCTGACTTTC.

This clone was found a few times. This sequence joins TRBV6-1 and TRBJ1-4; the match to TRBD1 covers 7 bases. The CDR3 loop spans 14 amino acids. Germline V gives CDR1 MNHNS, CDR2 SASEGT. J was trimmed by 8 bases and V by 3 bases; bases with no gene match: 6. In DNA, the CDR3 is TGTGCCAGCAGTGACCGACAGGGCAGGGAAAAACTGTTTTTT. As protein: CASSDRQGREKLFF.

The chain links TRBV2 to TRBJ1-5; possible D gene TRBD1, 6 bases. Germline V gene data show CDR1 as SNHLY and CDR2 as FYNNEI. The CDR3 sequence is 14 residues long. Trimming removed 6 bases at V and 10 bases at J, with 19 bases between. CDR3 in amino acids: CASRDRPSNRPQHF. CDR3 DNA: TGTGCCAGCAGGGACAGACCGTCCAATCGACCCCAGCATTTT.

The V call is TRBV3-1 (or the pseudogene TRBV3-2), the J call TRBJ2-7; TRBD2 is a possible D gene (6 bases). Trimming took off 1 base at V and 6 bases at J, with 13 bases between the two ends. From germline, CDR1 is LGHDT and CDR2 YNNKEL (reference sequence). The CDR3 extends over 14 amino acids. DNA of the CDR3: TGTGCCAGCAGCCAAGTATTTGGAGGGAGCGAGCAGTACTTC. This sequence encodes CASSQVFGGSEQYF.

The chain links TRBV21-1 to TRBJ1-1; TRBD1 is the table's D call and was not checked against the DNA. TRBV21-1 counts as a pseudogene. The CDR3 runs to 18 residues. The CDR3 spells CASSKEGWLKGAMTEAFF. CDR3 DNA sequence: TGTGCCAGCAGCAAAGAGGGATGGTTGAAGGGGGCGATGACTGAAGCTTTCTTT.

This clone showed up just a few times. The chain employs TRBV13 and TRBJ2-7, with TRBD1 matching over 7 bases. CDR1 is PRHDT and CDR2 is FYEKMQ in the germline V gene (reference sequence). The J segment lost 5 bases and the V segment lost 1 base, leaving 2 bases of the junction unmatched. The CDR3 sequence is 13 residues long. The CDR3 region is CASSLAGGDEQYF. The CDR3 DNA reads TGTGCCAGCAGCTTAGCAGGGGGTGACGAGCAGTACTTC.

The V call is TRBV6-1, the J call TRBJ2-7, with 7 bases lining up with TRBD1. CDR1 MNHNS and CDR2 SASEGT come from the germline V gene. Losses at the gene ends were 2 bases for V and 7 bases for J; bases not matched to a gene: 5. The CDR3 spans 13 residues. CDR3 region: CASSERQGTEQYF. In DNA form, the CDR3 reads TGTGCCAGCAGTGAAAGACAGGGTACGGAGCAGTACTTC.

The rearrangement links TRBV19 to TRBJ1-1; D possibly corresponds to TRBD1 (6 bases). Trimming pared 7 bases from V and 6 bases from J, leaving 18 bases between. This CDR3 is 14 amino acids long. Per the germline V gene, CDR1 is LNHDA and CDR2 is SQIVND (reference sequence). Here the CDR3 DNA reads TGTGCCAGTACCCCGACAGGCGAGATAGCTGAAGCTTTCTTT. Residues: CASTPTGEIAEAFF. The whole variable domain, remainder taken from reference TRBV19 and TRBJ1-1, is DGGITQSPKYLFRKEGQNVTLSCEQNLNHDAMYWYRQDPGQGLRLIYYSQIVNDFQKGDIAEGYSVSREKKESFPLTVTSAQKNPTAFYLCASTPTGEIAEAFFGQGTRLTVV.

The chain couples TRBV5-1 to TRBJ1-4, with 10 nucleotides matching TRBD1. Trimming took 0 bases from V and 7 from J; bases not matched to a gene: 9. Per germline, CDR1 SGHRS and CDR2 YFSETQ. The CDR3 consists of 17 residues. CDR3 sequence reads: CASSLAGTGAPSEKLFF. The CDR3 DNA sequence: TGCGCCAGCAGCTTGGCCGGGACAGGGGCGCCTAGTGAAAAACTGTTTTTT.

This chain joins TRBV6-5 and TRBJ1-6; TRBD1 matches 7 bases. J lost 8 bases, V lost 4 bases, and 5 bases had no gene match. The germline V gene encodes CDR1 MNHEY and CDR2 SVGAGI. The CDR3 is 14 amino acids. The CDR3 protein is CASSSTGADSPLHF. The CDR3 bases are TGTGCCAGCAGTTCTACAGGGGCGGATTCACCCCTCCACTTT.

The chain carries TRBV5-1 and TRBJ1-1; 10 positions match TRBD1. V lost 0 bases to trimming and J lost 4 bases; unmatched junction nucleotides: 3. This CDR3 is 15 amino acids long. Germline CDR1 SGHRS, CDR2 YFSETQ. CDR3 sequence (DNA): TGCGCCAGCAGCTTGGAAGGGACAGGGGTCACTGAAGCTTTCTTT. It specifies CASSLEGTGVTEAFF.

The chain employs TRBV20-1 and TRBJ1-5; D remains ambiguous. There are 14 residues in the CDR3. V shed 3 bases and J shed 7 bases, with 16 bases lying between them. Germline V gene sequence: CDR1 DFQATT, CDR2 SNEGSKA (reference sequence). Written as DNA, the CDR3 is TGCAGTGCTAGTAACCGGGAAAGGAAACAGCCCCAGCATTTT. It is translated as CSASNRERKQPQHF.